One sample yielded the 28 T cell receptor beta chains listed below, sequenced in a study of blood T cell repertoires in COVID-19. TCRdb's copy holds only in-frame clones and misses some; the assay was immunoSEQ multiplex PCR. The sample comprises 200,000 or so clones, less than 85% of which are singletons, and 1.8% rests with the top ten. Sequencing was carried out using PBMCs or T cells enriched from blood (not recorded which). The source is a man aged 60-69 years who had recovered from COVID-19.

A word on this clone: This sample includes further DNA sequences coding for the same CDR3. The chain is built from TRBV18 and TRBJ2-7; D might be TRBD1 (6 bases). Germline loops: CDR1 KGHSH, CDR2 LQKENI. The CDR3 is made up of 13 amino acids. V lost 2 bases, J lost 2 bases, and 7 bases lay in between. CDR3 DNA: TGTGCCAGCTCACCAGGACAGACCTACGAGCAGTACTTC. Encoded protein: CASSPGQTYEQYF.

This chain's CDR3 is CASSSTSGGIGEQYF. The CDR3 region has the DNA TGTGCCAGCAGTTCCACTAGCGGGGGGATTGGCGAGCAGTACTTC. The V call is TRBV6-2 or TRBV6-3, the J call TRBJ2-7; 12 bases map to TRBD2. The germline V gene has CDR1 MNHEY and CDR2 SVGEGT. This CDR3 is 15 amino acids long. The V segment lost 4 bases and the J segment 6 bases; nucleotides outside the gene matches: 7.

The gene calls are TRBV4-3 and TRBJ2-7; 9 nucleotides match TRBD2. CDR3 length: 15 amino acids. With 6 bases clipped from V and 0 bases from J, the junction kept 6 bases outside the gene matches. The germline V gene encodes CDR1 LGHNA and CDR2 YSLEER. This CDR3 is CASSRGLASSYEQYF. In nucleotides, the CDR3 is TGCGCCAGCAGTCGCGGACTAGCGAGCTCCTACGAGCAGTACTTC.

This clone came up a few times. The chain joins TRBV7-8 to TRBJ1-5, with 7 positions matching TRBD1. The junction had 4 bases not matched to a gene; V was cut back by 3 bases and J by 8 bases. Looked up from germline, CDR1 is SGHVS and CDR2 is FQNEAQ. The CDR3 totals 13 residues. Here the CDR3 reads CASSLVGGEPQHF. As DNA, the CDR3 is TGTGCCAGCAGCTTGGTAGGGGGCGAGCCCCAGCATTTT. Combining the CDR3 with reference TRBV7-8 and TRBJ1-5 gives the whole variable domain GAGVSQSPRYKVAKRGQDVALRCDPISGHVSLFWYQQALGQGPEFLTYFQNEAQLDKSGLPSDRFFAERPEGSVSTLKIQRTQQEDSAVYLCASSLVGGEPQHFGDGTRLSIL.

V gene TRBV15 combines with J gene TRBJ1-5, with D possibly matching TRBD1 (6 bases). Germline V gene data show CDR1 as LNHNV and CDR2 as YYDKDF (reference sequence). The CDR3 is 15 residues long. The V and J ends lost 4 bases and 3 bases respectively, with 13 bases between them. For the CDR3, the DNA is TGTGCCACCAGCACCAACAGGGATTTCAATCAGCCCCAGCATTTT. Protein sequence: CATSTNRDFNQPQHF.

The chain carries TRBV19 and TRBJ1-1, with TRBD1 matching over 12 bases. CDR3 size: 15 residues. The germline CDR1 and CDR2 sequences are LNHDA and SQIVND (reference sequence). J gave up 4 bases and V 5 bases, and 5 bases lay outside the gene matches. Here the CDR3 reads CASSSPGQGATEAFF. The CDR3 DNA is TGTGCCAGTAGTTCCCCGGGACAGGGGGCCACTGAAGCTTTCTTT.

The genes are TRBV6-5 and TRBJ2-1; TRBD1 might be the D (5 bases). Germline V CDR1 and CDR2: MNHEY, SVGAGI. CDR3 size: 14 residues. Trimming left V 2 bases short and J 4 bases short, with 9 bases between. CDR3 in amino acids: CASSYRGLYNEQFF. The CDR3 DNA reads as TGTGCCAGCAGTTACAGGGGCCTATACAATGAGCAGTTCTTC.

As DNA, the CDR3 is TGTGCCAGTAGTATGGGTTATAGCGGAGACACCATATATTTT. Its translation: CASSMGYSGDTIYF. This sequence joins TRBV19 and TRBJ1-3, with D hard to call. V lost 3 bases and J lost 8, with 14 bases in between. CDR1 LNHDA and CDR2 SQIVND come from the germline V gene (reference sequence). The CDR3 is made up of 14 amino acids. Supplemented by reference TRBV19 and TRBJ1-3, the full variable domain reads DGGITQSPKYLFRKEGQNVTLSCEQNLNHDAMYWYRQDPGQGLRLIYYSQIVNDFQKGDIAEGYSVSREKKESFPLTVTSAQKNPTAFYLCASSMGYSGDTIYFGEGSWLTVV.

V is TRBV11-2 and J is TRBJ2-7, with TRBD1 identical over 11 bases. V was pared by 1 base and J by 7 bases, with 6 bases of the junction left unmatched. This CDR3 comprises 15 residues. Germline V lookup: CDR1 SGHAT, CDR2 FQNNGV. The CDR3 protein is CASSLGDRGTYEQYF. In DNA form, the CDR3 reads TGTGCCAGCAGCTTAGGGGACAGGGGGACTTATGAGCAGTACTTC.

CDR3 region: CASSPTAQGALNSPLHF. CDR3 bases: TGTGCCAGCAGTCCCACAGCCCAGGGGGCGCTTAATTCACCCCTCCACTTT. V gene TRBV6-4 combines with J gene TRBJ1-6, with 8 bases that match TRBD1. Germline V gene sequence: CDR1 MRHNA, CDR2 SNTAGT. V lost 5 bases and J lost 6; bases outside the gene matches: 12. This CDR3 region has 17 residues.

The rearrangement uses TRBV27 and TRBJ1-1; 7 nucleotides match TRBD1. This CDR3 spans 14 amino acids. V trimming: 5 bases; J trimming: 1 base; junction bases outside the gene matches: 4. Germline V gene sequence: CDR1 MNHEY, CDR2 SMNVEV (reference sequence). The CDR3 DNA is TGTGCCAGCAGTACCCGACAGGGGAACACTGAAGCTTTCTTT. Residues: CASSTRQGNTEAFF.

The chain has TRBV4-1 and TRBJ1-2; the D is unclear. V was cut by 0 bases and J by 7 bases, with 12 bases left in between. Germline CDR1 reads MGHRA; CDR2 reads YSYEKL. This CDR3 is built from 14 residues. The chain's CDR3 is CASSQDSGRGGYTF. Written as DNA, the CDR3 is TGCGCCAGCAGCCAAGACAGCGGCCGGGGTGGCTACACCTTC.

This clone was counted a few times. The chain recombines TRBV13 with TRBJ2-3, with D tentatively TRBD2 (6 bases). Trimming left V 4 bases short and J 0 bases short, with 11 bases between. Germline V gives CDR1 PRHDT, CDR2 FYEKMQ (reference sequence). This CDR3 has 15 amino acids. The CDR3 reads CASSSPGLSTDTQYF. The CDR3 DNA is TGTGCCAGCAGCTCACCGGGACTGAGCACAGATACGCAGTATTTT.

The CDR3 sequence: CASSLALAGGQETQYF. CDR3 coding DNA: TGTGCCAGCAGCTTAGCATTAGCGGGGGGTCAAGAGACCCAGTACTTC. J is TRBJ2-5 and V is TRBV11-2, with 10 bases identical to TRBD2. The CDR3 is 16 amino acids. Germline V gene sequence: CDR1 SGHAT, CDR2 FQNNGV. The J segment lost 2 bases and the V segment lost 1 base, leaving 4 bases of the junction unmatched.

Remarks on this clone: Germline and junction disagree at one end, which may indicate a read error. The gene calls are TRBV29-1 and TRBJ1-2; maybe TRBD1 (5 bases). Germline values: CDR1 SQVTM, CDR2 ANQGSEA. The CDR3 sequence is 15 residues long. CDR3 residues: CSAQTPQGQDYRYTF. The CDR3 bases are TGCAGCGCCCAGACCCCCCAGGGTCAGGACTATCGCTACACCTTC.

This sequence joins TRBV13 and TRBJ2-3, with D uncertain. The CDR3 length is 11 residues. With 2 bases removed from V and 5 bases from J, the gap between germline ends came to 2 bases. Germline loops: CDR1 PRHDT, CDR2 FYEKMQ (reference sequence). The CDR3 loop is CASSLQDTQYF. The CDR3 DNA reads as TGTGCCAGCAGCTTACAAGATACGCAGTATTTT.

For the CDR3, the DNA is TGTGCCAGCAGTGAAGAGGGCAAGGGTTACAATGAGCAGTTCTTC. Protein product: CASSEEGKGYNEQFF. V gene TRBV25-1 combines with J gene TRBJ2-1, with a weak D call TRBD2 (5 bases). There are 15 residues in the CDR3. In germline, CDR1 is MGHDK, CDR2 SYGVNS. Between the trimmed V and J ends, which lost 2 bases and 4 bases, there was a span of 12 bases. The whole variable domain, remainder taken from reference TRBV25-1 and TRBJ2-1, is EADIYQTPRYLVIGTGKKITLECSQTMGHDKMYWYQQDPGMELHLIHYSYGVNSTEKGDLSSESTVSRIRTEHFPLTLESARPSHTSQYLCASSEEGKGYNEQFFGPGTRLTVL.

This chain uses TRBV18 with TRBJ2-3, with 11 positions matching TRBD1. There are 16 residues in the CDR3. Germline V CDR1 and CDR2: KGHSH, LQKENI. Trimming cost V 4 bases and J 5 bases; bases outside gene matches: 8. The CDR3 loop is CASSRLGQGAVDTQYF. The CDR3, as DNA: TGTGCCAGCTCACGACTAGGACAGGGGGCTGTAGATACGCAGTATTTT.

V is TRBV14 and J is TRBJ2-7; TRBD1 matches at 10 bases. V gave up 4 bases and J gave up 2 bases; unmatched junction bases: 5. The CDR3 totals 15 residues. Germline assignment: CDR1 SGHDN and CDR2 FVKESK. In DNA form, the CDR3 reads TGTGCCAGCAGCCCCCCGGGACAGGGGACCTACGAGCAGTACTTC. Residues: CASSPPGQGTYEQYF.

Only one count was recorded for this clone. This chain uses TRBV19 with TRBJ1-4; D unclear. Germline V gene lookup returns CDR1 LNHDA and CDR2 SQIVND (reference sequence). CDR3 size: 13 residues. Trimming removed 5 bases at V and 6 bases at J, with 10 bases between. As DNA, the CDR3 is TGTGCCAGTAGTGAGGTTGACGATGAAAAACTGTTTTTT. Translation gives CASSEVDDEKLFF.

The chain carries TRBV7-2 and TRBJ1-2; TRBD1 agrees at 9 bases. Per germline, CDR1 SGHTA and CDR2 FQGNSA. CDR3 length equals 14 residues. The V and J ends lost 5 bases and 4 bases, in that order; junction bases with no gene match: 5. CDR3 in DNA: TGTGCCAGCAGCCCTGGACAGGGGACCTATGGCTACACCTTC. This sequence encodes CASSPGQGTYGYTF. Drawing the rest from reference TRBV7-2 and TRBJ1-2, the complete variable domain is GAGVSQSPSNKVTEKGKDVELRCDPISGHTALYWYRQSLGQGLEFLIYFQGNSAPDKSGLPSDRFSAERTGGSVSTLTIQRTQQEDSAVYLCASSPGQGTYGYTFGSGTRLTVV.

This chain connects TRBV11-3 to TRBJ1-6; 7 positions agree with TRBD1. The length of the CDR3 is 14 residues. The V gene end was trimmed by 2 bases and the J gene end by 8 bases; junction bases not matched to a gene: 3. Per the germline V gene, CDR1 is SGHNT and CDR2 is YENEEA. The CDR3 coding sequence is TGTGCCAGCAGCTTACCGGGACAGTATTCACCCCTCCACTTT. Protein sequence: CASSLPGQYSPLHF.

V is TRBV30 and J is TRBJ1-4; D gene ambiguous. The V end lost 0 bases, the J end lost 0 bases, and 11 bases lay between the germline ends. Germline V gene lookup returns CDR1 GTSNPN and CDR2 SVGIG (reference sequence). This CDR3 contains 16 residues. The CDR3: CAWSVPHRATNEKLFF. In DNA, the CDR3 is TGTGCCTGGAGTGTACCCCACAGAGCAACTAATGAAAAACTGTTTTTT.

The genes are TRBV15 and TRBJ2-3, with 8 nucleotides matching TRBD2. The junction had 6 bases not matched to a gene; V was cut back by 0 bases and J by 4 bases. The CDR3 covers 16 residues. Germline CDR1 is LNHNV and CDR2 is YYDKDF (reference sequence). The CDR3 loop is CATSRELAGRSDTQYF. In DNA, the CDR3 is TGTGCCACCAGCAGAGAGTTAGCGGGGAGGTCAGATACGCAGTATTTT. The complete variable domain, with remaining parts taken from reference TRBV15 and TRBJ2-3, reads DAMVIQNPRYQVTQFGKPVTLSCSQTLNHNVMYWYQQKSSQAPKLLFHYYDKDFNNEADTPDNFQSRRPNTSFCFLDIRSPGLGDTAMYLCATSRELAGRSDTQYFGPGTRLTVL.

The chain couples TRBV7-8 to TRBJ2-7; 11 bases line up with TRBD1. This CDR3 is 15 amino acids long. V gave up 5 bases and J gave up 0 bases; unmatched junction bases: 3. Germline V lookup: CDR1 SGHVS, CDR2 FQNEAQ. CDR3 DNA: TGTGCCAGCAGCCCAGGGACAGGGGGCTCCTACGAGCAGTACTTC. This codes for CASSPGTGGSYEQYF.

V is TRBV7-9 and J is TRBJ1-5; tentative D call: TRBD1 (6 bases). Deletions cut 5 bases from V and 7 bases from J, with 15 bases between. The CDR3 is 14 residues long. Germline CDR1 is SEHNR and CDR2 is FQNEAQ (reference sequence). CDR3 amino acids: CASSQDGGGQPQHF. CDR3 sequence (DNA): TGTGCCAGCAGCCAAGATGGGGGCGGCCAGCCCCAGCATTTT.

In its sample, this clone was seen a few times. This chain joins TRBV19 and TRBJ1-5, with TRBD1 identical over 8 bases. The V gene's germline CDR1 is LNHDA and CDR2 SQIVND (reference sequence). This CDR3 is 16 amino acids long. The V gene end was trimmed by 4 bases and the J gene end by 5 bases; junction bases not matched to a gene: 10. The CDR3 here is CASSTTPTGGHQPQHF. CDR3 coding DNA: TGTGCCAGTAGTACCACCCCAACAGGGGGGCATCAGCCCCAGCATTTT.

In nucleotides, the CDR3 is TGTGCCAGTAGTATAAGGAGGGATCGGGATACGCAGTATTTT. It is translated as CASSIRRDRDTQYF. The chain combines TRBV19 with TRBJ2-3, with D possibly TRBD2 on 6 matching bases. CDR3 size: 14 residues. CDR1 and CDR2 from the germline V gene are LNHDA and SQIVND (reference sequence). The V end lost 2 bases, the J end lost 6 bases, and 12 bases lay between the germline ends.